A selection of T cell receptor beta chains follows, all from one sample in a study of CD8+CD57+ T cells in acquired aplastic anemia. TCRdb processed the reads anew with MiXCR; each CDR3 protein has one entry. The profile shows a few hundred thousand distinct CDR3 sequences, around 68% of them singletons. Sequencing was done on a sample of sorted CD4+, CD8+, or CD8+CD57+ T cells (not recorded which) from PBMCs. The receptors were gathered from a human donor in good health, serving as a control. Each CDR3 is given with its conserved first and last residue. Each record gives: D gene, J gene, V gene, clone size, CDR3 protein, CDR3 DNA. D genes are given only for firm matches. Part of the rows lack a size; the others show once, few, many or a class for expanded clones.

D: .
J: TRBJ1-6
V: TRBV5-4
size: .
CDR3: CASSTSGDGSPLHF
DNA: TGTGCCAGCAGCACCTCAGGTGATGGGTCACCCCTCCACTTT

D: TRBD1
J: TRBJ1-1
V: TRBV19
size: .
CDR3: CASRIGQGRRGTDF
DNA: TGTGCCAGTAGAATAGGACAGGGAAGGAGGGGAACTGACTTT

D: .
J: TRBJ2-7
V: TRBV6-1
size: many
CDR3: CASSDPNSPEGSYEQYF
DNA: TGTGCCAGCAGTGACCCGAACAGCCCCGAGGGCTCCTACGAGCAGTACTTC

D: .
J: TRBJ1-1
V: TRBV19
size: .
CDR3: CASSKGGITAAFF
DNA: TGTGCCAGTAGTAAAGGGGGAATCACTGCAGCTTTCTTT

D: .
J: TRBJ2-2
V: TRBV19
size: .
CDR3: CASSPSNTGELFF
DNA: TGTGCCAGTAGTCCGTCGAACACCGGGGAGCTGTTTTTT

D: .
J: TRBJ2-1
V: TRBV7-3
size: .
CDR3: CASNRPPNYNEQFF
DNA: TGTGCCAGCAATCGACCACCCAACTACAATGAGCAGTTCTTC

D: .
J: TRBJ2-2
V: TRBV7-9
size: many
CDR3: CASSLGSTGELFF
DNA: TGTGCCAGCAGCTTAGGCAGCACCGGGGAGCTGTTTTTT

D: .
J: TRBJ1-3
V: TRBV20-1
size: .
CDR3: CSASGTSGGYSGNTIYF
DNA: TGCAGTGCTAGTGGGACGAGCGGGGGGTACTCTGGAAACACCATATATTTT

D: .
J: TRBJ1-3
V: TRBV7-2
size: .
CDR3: CASRGTGGNTIYF
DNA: TGTGCCAGCAGGGGTACAGGGGGAAACACCATATATTTT

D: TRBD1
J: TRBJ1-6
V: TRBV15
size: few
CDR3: CASSPWAPGTGNSPLHF
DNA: TGTGCCAGCAGCCCCTGGGCCCCCGGGACAGGCAATTCACCCCTCCACTTT

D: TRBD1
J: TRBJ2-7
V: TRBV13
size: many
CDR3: CASSFLTGVVNEQYF
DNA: TGTGCCAGCAGCTTTCTAACAGGGGTGGTCAACGAGCAGTACTTC

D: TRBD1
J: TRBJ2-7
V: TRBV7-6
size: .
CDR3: CASSLDDRATYEQYF
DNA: TGTGCCAGCAGCTTAGACGACAGGGCAACCTACGAGCAGTACTTC

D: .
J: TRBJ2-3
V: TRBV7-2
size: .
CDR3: CASSGAQQKHTEQF
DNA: TGTGCCAGCAGCGGAGCGCAGCAAAAACACACGGAGCAGTTT

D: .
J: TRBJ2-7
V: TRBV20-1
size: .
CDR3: CSARHGRASYEQYF
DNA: TGCAGTGCTCGACACGGCCGCGCCTCATACGAGCAGTACTTC

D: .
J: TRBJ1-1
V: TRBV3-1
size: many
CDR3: CASSQEARPVRAFF
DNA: TGTGCCAGCAGCCAAGAAGCGCGTCCAGTTCGAGCTTTCTTT

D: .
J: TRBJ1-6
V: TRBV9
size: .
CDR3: CASSVASLASGGHF
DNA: TGTGCCAGCAGCGTAGCCTCGCTAGCTTCAGGCGGGCACTTT

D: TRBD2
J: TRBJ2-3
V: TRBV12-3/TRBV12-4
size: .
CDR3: CATSQRTRGTDTQYF
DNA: TGTGCCACCAGTCAGAGGACTAGAGGCACAGATACGCAGTATTTT

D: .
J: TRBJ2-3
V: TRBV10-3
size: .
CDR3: CASNRDIYPYTQYF
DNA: TGTGCCAGCAATAGGGACATCTACCCCTATACGCAGTATTTC

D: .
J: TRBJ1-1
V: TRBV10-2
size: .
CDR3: CASRDGQHDSEAFF
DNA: TGCGCCAGCAGAGACGGACAACACGACAGTGAAGCTTTCTTT

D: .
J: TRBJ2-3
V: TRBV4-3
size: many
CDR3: CASSQDRQSTDTQYF
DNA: TGCGCCAGCAGCCAAGATCGCCAGAGCACAGATACGCAGTATTTT

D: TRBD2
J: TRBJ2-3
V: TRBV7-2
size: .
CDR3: CASSLALAGGEEQQYF
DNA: TGTGCCAGCAGCTTAGCTCTAGCGGGGGGGGAAGAGCAGCAGTATTTT

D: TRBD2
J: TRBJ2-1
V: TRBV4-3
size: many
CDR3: CASSQESGGGFYNEQFF
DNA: TGCGCCAGCAGCCAAGAATCTGGCGGGGGATTCTACAATGAGCAGTTCTTC

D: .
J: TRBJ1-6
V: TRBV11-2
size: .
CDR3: CASSSGRDTPLHF
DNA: TGTGCCAGCAGCAGCGGACGGGACACACCCCTCCACTTT

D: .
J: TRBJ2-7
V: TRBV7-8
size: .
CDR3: CASTCRYEDYF
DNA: TGTGCCAGCACATGCCGCTACGAGGATTACTTC

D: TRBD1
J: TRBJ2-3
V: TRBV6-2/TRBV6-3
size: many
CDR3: CASRRTGADTQYF
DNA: TGTGCCAGCAGACGGACAGGGGCAGATACGCAGTATTTT

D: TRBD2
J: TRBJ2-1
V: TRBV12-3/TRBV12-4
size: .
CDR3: CASSIAGRWWFF
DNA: TGTGCCAGCAGTATAGCGGGACGCTGGTGGTTCTTC

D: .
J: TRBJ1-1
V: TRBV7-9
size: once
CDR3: CASSSQGGTEAFFEAFF
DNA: .

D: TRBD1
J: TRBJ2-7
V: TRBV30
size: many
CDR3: CAWSGTGGGYEQYF
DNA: TGTGCCTGGAGTGGGACAGGGGGCGGCTACGAGCAGTACTTC

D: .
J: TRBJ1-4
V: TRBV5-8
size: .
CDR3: CASSSDRGEKLFF
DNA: TGTGCCAGCAGCTCCGATAGGGGAGAAAAACTGTTTTTT

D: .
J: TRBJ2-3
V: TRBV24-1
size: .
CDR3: CATKDGVITDTQYF
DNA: TGTGCCACCAAGGATGGGGTTATCACAGATACGCAGTATTTT

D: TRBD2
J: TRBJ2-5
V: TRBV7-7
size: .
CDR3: CASSLLAGGIVETQYF
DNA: TGTGCTAGCAGCTTACTAGCGGGGGGGATTGTGGAGACCCAGTACTTC

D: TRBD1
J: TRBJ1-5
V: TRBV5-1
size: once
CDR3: CASSLGQLNTNQPQHF
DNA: TGTGCCAGCAGCTTGGGACAGCTGAACACAAATCAGCCCCAGCATTTT

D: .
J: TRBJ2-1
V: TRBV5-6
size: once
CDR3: CATSDWSNNEQFF
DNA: TGTGCCACCAGTGACTGGTCCAACAATGAGCAGTTCTTC

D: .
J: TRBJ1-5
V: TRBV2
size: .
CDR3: CASSEGQATATQHF
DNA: TGTGCCAGCAGTGAAGGACAGGCAACAGCTACGCAGCATTTT

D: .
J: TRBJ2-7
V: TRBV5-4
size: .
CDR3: CASSSRLEFDEQYF
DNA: TGTGCCAGCAGCTCCCGCCTGGAGTTCGACGAGCAGTACTTC

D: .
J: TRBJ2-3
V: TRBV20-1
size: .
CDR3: CSAPGGQADSDTQYF
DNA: TGCAGTGCTCCTGGCGGCCAGGCCGACTCAGATACGCAGTATTTT

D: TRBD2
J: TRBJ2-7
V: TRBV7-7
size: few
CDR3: CASSPGLASEQYF
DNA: TGTGCCAGCAGCCCGGGACTAGCGTCCGAGCAGTACTTC

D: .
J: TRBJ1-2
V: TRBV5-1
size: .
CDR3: CASSPSGVTTYGYTF
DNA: TGCGCCAGCAGCCCGTCCGGGGTAACAACCTATGGCTACACCTTC

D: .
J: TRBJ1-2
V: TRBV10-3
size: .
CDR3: CAISDLDRNYGYTF
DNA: TGTGCCATCAGTGATCTAGACAGGAACTATGGCTACACCTTC

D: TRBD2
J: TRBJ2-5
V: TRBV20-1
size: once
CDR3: CSASTQGWTSGLETQYF
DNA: TGCAGTGCTAGCACCCAGGGCTGGACTAGCGGTTTAGAGACCCAGTACTTC

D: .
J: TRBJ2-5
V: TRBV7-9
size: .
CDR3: CASSLVYARGVQYF
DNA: TGTGCCAGCAGCCTAGTTTATGCCAGGGGCGTGCAGTACTTC

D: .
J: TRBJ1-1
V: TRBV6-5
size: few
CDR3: CASSLGGVGDEAFF
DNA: TGTGCCAGCAGCCTAGGGGGGGTGGGAGATGAAGCTTTCTTT

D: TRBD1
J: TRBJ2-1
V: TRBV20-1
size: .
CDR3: CSAETGTGDDEQFF
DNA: TGCAGTGCCGAGACCGGGACAGGGGACGATGAGCAGTTCTTC

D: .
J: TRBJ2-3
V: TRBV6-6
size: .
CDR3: CASTRERGWVTQYF
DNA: TGTGCCAGCACCAGAGAAAGGGGATGGGTTACGCAGTATTTT

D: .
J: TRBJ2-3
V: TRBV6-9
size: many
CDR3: CASSSGVADTQYF
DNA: TGTGCCAGCAGTTCAGGGGTAGCAGATACGCAGTATTTT

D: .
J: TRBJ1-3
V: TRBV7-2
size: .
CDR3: CASRPDSGSGNYIYF
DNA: TGTGCCAGCAGGCCTGACTCGGGCTCTGGAAACTACATATATTTT

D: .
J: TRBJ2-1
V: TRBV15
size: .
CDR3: CASSRIGHYEEFF
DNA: TGTGCCAGCAGCCGGATAGGGCACTATGAGGAGTTCTTC

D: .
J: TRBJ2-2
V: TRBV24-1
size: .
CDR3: CATSDSQGGITGELFF
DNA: TGTGCCACCAGTGATTCTCAGGGTGGTATCACCGGGGAGCTGTTTTTT

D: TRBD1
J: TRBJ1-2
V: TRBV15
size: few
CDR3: CATRRGDRYLHYGYTF
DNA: TGTGCCACCCGCCGTGGGGACAGGTACCTACACTATGGCTACACCTTC

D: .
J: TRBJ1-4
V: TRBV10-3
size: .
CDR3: CAISGRGEDAKLFF
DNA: TGTGCCATCAGCGGGCGCGGGGAGGATGCAAAACTGTTTTTT

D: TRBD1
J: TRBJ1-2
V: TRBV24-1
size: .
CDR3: CAISALRRQGDGYTF
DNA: TGTGCCATCAGTGCTTTACGGCGACAGGGCGATGGCTACACCTTC